The entry that follows covers one TCR beta chain sequence. As yet, its antigen is unknown. Repertoires were generated with immunoSEQ multiplex PCR, while TCRdb's copy carries only in-frame clones and drops some. Of over 150,000 clones detected, around nine tenths appear once; the ten largest clones hold 1.5% to 2%. Trimming cost V 4 bases and J 0 bases; bases outside gene matches: 4. CDR3 length: 15 amino acids. The germline V gene has CDR1 WNHNN and CDR2 SYGVQD (reference sequence). This sample stems from a study of T cell responses to AZD1222 COVID-19 vaccine. Study conclusions and caveats: Two doses of AZD1222 preceded a rise in Spike-specific TCR breadth and depth. In the spike-specific TCR repertoire, nearly half reportedly target unmutated variant regions. Donors in the cohort were predominantly white British and more often female, and clonal diversity was possibly underestimated. Repertoires were obtained only post-peak T cell response.

The clonotype comes from an adult in good health. The chain is built from TRBV10-1 and TRBJ2-3; 7 nucleotides agree with TRBD2. The material was peripheral blood, obtained on day 0 of AZD1222 vaccination. Here the CDR3 reads CASSGLAESTDTQYF. The CDR3 DNA reads TGCGCCAGCAGTGGGCTAGCGGAGAGCACAGATACGCAGTATTTT.